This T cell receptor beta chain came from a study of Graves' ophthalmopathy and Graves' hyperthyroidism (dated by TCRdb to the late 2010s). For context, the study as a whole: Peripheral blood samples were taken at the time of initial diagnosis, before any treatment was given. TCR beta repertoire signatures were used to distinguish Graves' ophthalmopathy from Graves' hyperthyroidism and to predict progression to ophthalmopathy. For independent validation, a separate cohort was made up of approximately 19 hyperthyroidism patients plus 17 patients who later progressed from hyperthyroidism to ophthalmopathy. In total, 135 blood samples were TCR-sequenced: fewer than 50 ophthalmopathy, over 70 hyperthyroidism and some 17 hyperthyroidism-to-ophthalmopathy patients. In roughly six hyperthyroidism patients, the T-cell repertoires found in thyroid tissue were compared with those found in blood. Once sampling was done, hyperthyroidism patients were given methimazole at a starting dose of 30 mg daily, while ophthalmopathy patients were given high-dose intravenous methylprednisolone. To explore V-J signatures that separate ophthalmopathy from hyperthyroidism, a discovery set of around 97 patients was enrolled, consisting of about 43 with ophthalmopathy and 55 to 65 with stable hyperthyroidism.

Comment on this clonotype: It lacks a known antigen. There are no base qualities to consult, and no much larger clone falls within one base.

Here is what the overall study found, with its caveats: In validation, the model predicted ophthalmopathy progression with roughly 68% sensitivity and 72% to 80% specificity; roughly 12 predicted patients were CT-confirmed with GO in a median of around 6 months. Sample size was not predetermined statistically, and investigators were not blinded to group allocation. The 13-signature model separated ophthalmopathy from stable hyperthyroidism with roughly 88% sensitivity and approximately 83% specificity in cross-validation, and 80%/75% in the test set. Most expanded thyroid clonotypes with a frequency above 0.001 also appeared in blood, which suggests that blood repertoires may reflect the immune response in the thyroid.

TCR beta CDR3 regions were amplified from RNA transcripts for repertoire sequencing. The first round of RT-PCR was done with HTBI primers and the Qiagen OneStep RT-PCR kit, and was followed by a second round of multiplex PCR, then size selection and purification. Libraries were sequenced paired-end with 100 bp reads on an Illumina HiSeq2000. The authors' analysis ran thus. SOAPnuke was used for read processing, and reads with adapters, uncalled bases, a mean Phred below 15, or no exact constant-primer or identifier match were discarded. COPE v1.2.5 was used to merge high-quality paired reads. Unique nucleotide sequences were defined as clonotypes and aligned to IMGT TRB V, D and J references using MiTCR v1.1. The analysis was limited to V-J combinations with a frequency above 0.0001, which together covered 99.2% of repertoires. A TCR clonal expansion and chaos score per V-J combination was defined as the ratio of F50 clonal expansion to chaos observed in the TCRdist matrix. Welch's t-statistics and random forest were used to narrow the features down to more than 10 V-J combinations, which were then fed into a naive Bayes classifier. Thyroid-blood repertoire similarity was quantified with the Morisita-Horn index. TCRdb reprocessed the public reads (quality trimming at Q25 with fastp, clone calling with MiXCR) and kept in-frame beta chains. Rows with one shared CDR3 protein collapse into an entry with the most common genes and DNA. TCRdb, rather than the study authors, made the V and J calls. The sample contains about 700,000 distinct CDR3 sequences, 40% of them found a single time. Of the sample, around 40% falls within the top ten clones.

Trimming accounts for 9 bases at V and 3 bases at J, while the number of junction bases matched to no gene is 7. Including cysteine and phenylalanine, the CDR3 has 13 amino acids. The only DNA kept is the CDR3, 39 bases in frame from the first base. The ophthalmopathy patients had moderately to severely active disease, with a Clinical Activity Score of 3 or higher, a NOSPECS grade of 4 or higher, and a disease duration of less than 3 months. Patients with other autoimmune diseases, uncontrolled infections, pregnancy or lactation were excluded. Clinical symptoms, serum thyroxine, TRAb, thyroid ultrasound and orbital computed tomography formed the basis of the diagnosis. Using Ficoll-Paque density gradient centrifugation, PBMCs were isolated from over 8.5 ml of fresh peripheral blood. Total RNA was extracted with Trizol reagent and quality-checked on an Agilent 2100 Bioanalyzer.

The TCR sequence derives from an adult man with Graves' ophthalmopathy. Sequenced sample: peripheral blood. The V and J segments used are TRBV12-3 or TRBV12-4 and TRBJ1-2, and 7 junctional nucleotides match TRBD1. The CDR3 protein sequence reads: CASNEGADYGYTF. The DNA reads TGTGCCAGTAACGAGGGGGCCGACTATGGCTACACCTTC.